The 28 T cell receptor beta chains below all came from one sample that was sequenced in a study of OX40 agonist ivuxolimab in advanced cancers. Libraries were prepared by immunoSEQ multiplex PCR; TCRdb keeps only in-frame clonotypes and omits some of them. Among 55,000 to 75,000 clones listed, roughly 82% were seen once. The starting material was CD4+ or CD8+ T cells sorted from blood, obtained in a trial of the OX40 agonist ivuxolimab. These receptors originate from an adult with an advanced solid tumor such as melanoma, head and neck, liver or kidney cancer.

This clone was seen once. V and J are TRBV7-5 and TRBJ1-6; the table assigns TRBD1, which was not confirmed against the DNA. TRBV7-5 is given as a pseudogene. This CDR3 has 17 residues. The CDR3 reads CVRSPLGQSSYNSPLHF. The CDR3, as DNA: TGTGTCAGAAGCCCATTGGGACAGAGCTCCTATAATTCACCCCTCCACTTT.

The V gene is TRBV4-1, the J gene TRBJ2-1; D may correspond to TRBD1 or TRBD2 (5 bases each). This CDR3 has 16 amino acids. Germline assignment: CDR1 MGHRA and CDR2 YSYEKL. V lost 1 base to trimming and J lost 0 bases, with 10 bases between them. This CDR3 is CASSQGTRGSYNEQFF. In DNA, the CDR3 is TGCGCCAGCAGCCAAGGTACTAGGGGCTCCTACAATGAGCAGTTCTTC.

In nucleotides, the CDR3 is TGTGCCAGTAGTACAACAGGGGTGAGCACTGAAGCTTTCTTT. It yields the protein CASSTTGVSTEAFF. The rearrangement links TRBV19 to TRBJ1-1, with TRBD1 matching 7 bases. J lost 4 bases, V lost 4 bases, and 6 bases had no gene match. The CDR3 spans 14 residues. Per the germline V gene, CDR1 is LNHDA and CDR2 is SQIVND (reference sequence).

The chain links TRBV5-4 to TRBJ1-5; D gene unclear. Germline loops: CDR1 SGHNT, CDR2 YYREEE (reference sequence). Trimming cost V 2 bases and J 4 bases, with 10 bases left between them. The CDR3 has 14 amino acids. CDR3 DNA sequence: TGTGCCAGCAGCTTTTTTGGGCAGAATCAGCCCCAGCATTTT. Its translation is CASSFFGQNQPQHF.

The chain joins TRBV28 to TRBJ2-3; 9 nucleotides match TRBD2. J lost 2 bases, V lost 5 bases, and 8 bases had no gene match. The CDR3 loop spans 16 amino acids. Germline V gives CDR1 MDHEN, CDR2 SYDVKM. The CDR3 region is CASSGLAPHFTDTQYF. The CDR3 bases are TGTGCCAGCAGTGGACTAGCGCCGCACTTCACAGATACGCAGTATTTT.

Details on this clone: The conserved final phenylalanine or tryptophan is absent from the CDR3, which likely points to a read error. It is unclear where the CDR3 begins or ends on the DNA, so no DNA is shown, and the CDR3 is as TCRdb lists it. The J gene is TRBJ1-2, the V gene TRBV21-1; the DNA was not compared with TRBD1, the D call given in the table. TRBV21-1 is shown as a pseudogene. The length of the CDR3 is 14 amino acids, counting both ends. The CDR3 here is CASSNNRGYGGYTI.

The rearrangement joins TRBV9 to TRBJ2-3, with D hard to call. Germline values: CDR1 SGDLS, CDR2 YYNGEE. CDR3 length: 14 residues. The V and J ends lost 0 bases and 0 bases respectively, with 5 bases between them. CDR3 protein: CASSVVDSTDTQYF. The CDR3 nucleotides read TGTGCCAGCAGCGTAGTCGACAGCACAGATACGCAGTATTTT.

In this sample, this clone turned up a few times. This chain links TRBV11-2 with TRBJ2-3; no firm D call. Germline CDR1 reads SGHAT; CDR2 reads FQNNGV. The germline V and J ends were trimmed by 0 bases and 0 bases, with 7 bases remaining between them. The CDR3 covers 15 residues. The CDR3 sequence is CASSLDYGSTDTQYF. In DNA, the CDR3 is TGTGCCAGCAGCTTAGACTATGGGAGCACAGATACGCAGTATTTT.

This chain connects TRBV28 to TRBJ1-2; 8 bases map to TRBD1. J was trimmed by 4 bases and V by 3 bases; bases with no gene match: 4. The CDR3 runs to 14 residues. Germline loops: CDR1 MDHEN, CDR2 SYDVKM. The DNA for the CDR3 is TGTGCCAGCAGTTTGGCGGGACAGGTCTATGGCTACACCTTC. This translates into CASSLAGQVYGYTF.

The V gene is TRBV5-4, the J gene TRBJ1-1; TRBD1 aligns across 7 bases. This CDR3 comprises 12 residues. Germline assignment: CDR1 SGHNT and CDR2 YYREEE (reference sequence). With 3 bases clipped from V and 5 bases from J, the junction kept 1 base outside the gene matches. CDR3 in amino acids: CASSSRGTEAFF. The CDR3 DNA reads TGTGCCAGCAGCTCCAGGGGGACTGAAGCTTTCTTT.

The chain has TRBV2 and TRBJ2-5; 10 bases map to TRBD2. CDR1 and CDR2 from the germline V gene are SNHLY and FYNNEI. The CDR3 length is 15 residues. The V segment lost 4 bases and the J segment 0 bases; nucleotides outside the gene matches: 2. CDR3 DNA: TGTGCCAGCAGTGTGGGACTAGCGAACCAAGAGACCCAGTACTTC. Encoded protein: CASSVGLANQETQYF.

In nucleotides, the CDR3 is TGTGCCAGCAGTCCGCCCCGACAGACTATTAACAATGAGCAGTTCTTC. Translation: CASSPPRQTINNEQFF. The chain couples TRBV28 to TRBJ2-1; D might be TRBD1 or TRBD2, each matching 5 bases. With 5 bases removed from V and 5 bases from J, the gap between germline ends came to 19 bases. The germline V gene encodes CDR1 MDHEN and CDR2 SYDVKM. The CDR3 covers 16 residues. Complete variable domain (other parts from reference TRBV28 and TRBJ2-1): DVKVTQSSRYLVKRTGEKVFLECVQDMDHENMFWYRQDPGLGLRLIYFSYDVKMKEKGDIPEGYSVSREKKERFSLILESASTNQTSMYLCASSPPRQTINNEQFFGPGTRLTVL.

The chain carries TRBV28 and TRBJ1-2, with a tentative D call TRBD1 (6 bases). Germline values: CDR1 MDHEN, CDR2 SYDVKM. The CDR3 has 11 residues. V lost 8 bases and J 6 bases, leaving 10 bases between the germline ends. CDR3 amino acids: CASGGRDGYTF. CDR3 nucleotide sequence: TGTGCCAGCGGGGGGCGAGATGGCTACACCTTC.

This clone was detected once. The genes are TRBV4-3 and TRBJ2-1; possible D gene TRBD2, 6 bases. The CDR3 is made up of 16 amino acids. In germline, CDR1 is LGHNA, CDR2 YSLEER. V gave up 1 base and J gave up 2 bases, with 12 bases separating them. CDR3 residues: CASSQGWRDAYNEQFF. The CDR3 DNA reads as TGCGCCAGCAGCCAAGGGTGGCGGGATGCCTACAATGAGCAGTTCTTC.

This chain connects TRBV27 to TRBJ1-2; tentative D call: TRBD1 (6 bases). In germline, CDR1 is MNHEY, CDR2 SMNVEV (reference sequence). The CDR3 sequence is 16 residues long. With 8 bases removed from V and 4 bases from J, the gap between germline ends came to 23 bases. The CDR3 spells CASRRGGDNWFYGYTF. The CDR3 DNA sequence: TGTGCCAGCCGGAGAGGGGGAGATAATTGGTTCTATGGCTACACCTTC.

The gene calls are TRBV5-1 and TRBJ1-1; D ambiguous. The CDR3 runs 13 residues. Germline CDR1 SGHRS, CDR2 YFSETQ. V was shortened by 4 bases and J by 1 base, with 8 bases between the two germline ends. The CDR3 here is CASSRTENTEAFF. The CDR3 nucleotides read TGCGCCAGCAGCCGGACGGAGAACACTGAAGCTTTCTTT.

The sample holds one count of this clone. The chain links TRBV5-8 to TRBJ1-5, with D unresolved. Germline values: CDR1 SGHTS, CDR2 YDEGEE. V was pared by 2 bases and J by 4 bases, with 7 bases between. The CDR3 extends over 13 amino acids. CDR3 in DNA: TGTGCCAGCAGCTTAATTGGGAATCAGCCCCAGCATTTT. This codes for CASSLIGNQPQHF.

Only one count was recorded for this clone. V and J are TRBV2 and TRBJ2-7; TRBD2 aligns across 8 bases. The germline CDR1 and CDR2 sequences are SNHLY and FYNNEI. Trimming at V came to 3 bases and at J to 9 bases, leaving 13 bases not matched to a gene. This CDR3 region has 15 residues. CDR3 sequence: CASSDRAGGSLGQYF. CDR3 nucleotide sequence: TGTGCCAGCAGTGACAGGGCGGGAGGCTCCCTCGGGCAGTACTTC.

The chain has TRBV7-3 and TRBJ2-3, with unresolved D. Germline V gene sequence: CDR1 SGHTA, CDR2 FQGTGA. CDR3 length equals 16 residues. Trimming took off 2 bases at V and 0 bases at J, with 12 bases between the two ends. In DNA form, the CDR3 reads TGTGCCAGCAGCTTAGGCGTTGACGTGAGCACAGATACGCAGTATTTT. Translation gives CASSLGVDVSTDTQYF.

This clone was picked up a small number of times. The chain employs TRBV2 and TRBJ1-3; no reliable D call. This CDR3 region has 14 residues. Trimming took off 3 bases at V and 0 bases at J, with 6 bases between the two ends. CDR1 SNHLY and CDR2 FYNNEI come from the germline V gene. The CDR3 is CASSDRASGNTIYF. The CDR3, as DNA: TGTGCCAGCAGTGATCGGGCCTCTGGAAACACCATATATTTT.

The chain has TRBV28 and TRBJ1-2; a possible D gene is TRBD1 (6 bases). The CDR3 is 15 amino acids. V was cut by 2 bases and J by 5 bases, with 15 bases left in between. The germline CDR1 and CDR2 sequences are MDHEN and SYDVKM. CDR3 amino acids: CASSLRGALVYGYTF. CDR3 coding DNA: TGTGCCAGCAGTTTACGGGGGGCGCTTGTTTATGGCTACACCTTC.

The rearrangement joins TRBV30 to TRBJ2-1; TRBD2 aligns across 7 bases. This CDR3 is 14 amino acids long. The junction had 4 bases not matched to a gene; V was cut back by 5 bases and J by 0 bases. CDR1 is GTSNPN, CDR2 SVGIG, per germline (reference sequence). The DNA for the CDR3 is TGTGCCTGGTCTAGCGGCTACTCCTACAATGAGCAGTTCTTC. The encoded protein is CAWSSGYSYNEQFF.

The chain joins TRBV5-4 to TRBJ2-3, with D unclear. This CDR3 region has 12 residues. The germline V gene has CDR1 SGHNT and CDR2 YYREEE (reference sequence). V was trimmed by 2 bases and J by 4 bases, leaving 5 bases between them. The CDR3 loop is CASSFKPDTQYF. The CDR3 nucleotides read TGTGCCAGCAGCTTCAAGCCAGATACGCAGTATTTT.

The chain combines TRBV28 with TRBJ1-5; 7 bases fit TRBD1. Germline CDR1 is MDHEN and CDR2 is SYDVKM. V dropped 10 bases and J dropped 1; count of bases not matched to a gene: 7. The CDR3 is made up of 14 amino acids. Written as DNA, the CDR3 is TGTGCCACCACGGACAGGTTAAGCAATCAGCCCCAGCATTTT. Protein product: CATTDRLSNQPQHF.

The CDR3 coding sequence is TGTGCCAGCAGTTCAACATTGGGCAATCAGCCCCAGCATTTT. Protein sequence: CASSSTLGNQPQHF. The J gene is TRBJ1-5, the V gene TRBV28; D is ambiguous. The CDR3 runs 14 residues. The V gene lost 4 bases and the J gene lost 2 bases, with 9 bases spanning the gap. Germline loops: CDR1 MDHEN, CDR2 SYDVKM. The full variable domain, its missing parts supplied by reference TRBV28 and TRBJ1-5, is DVKVTQSSRYLVKRTGEKVFLECVQDMDHENMFWYRQDPGLGLRLIYFSYDVKMKEKGDIPEGYSVSREKKERFSLILESASTNQTSMYLCASSSTLGNQPQHFGDGTRLSIL.

The V call is TRBV5-1, the J call TRBJ2-6; D is unresolved. The germline V and J ends were trimmed by 2 bases and 1 base, with 10 bases remaining between them. Per germline, CDR1 SGHRS and CDR2 YFSETQ. The CDR3 consists of 16 residues. Here the CDR3 reads CASSFVVSSGANVLTF. The CDR3 coding sequence is TGCGCCAGCAGCTTCGTCGTGAGTTCTGGGGCCAACGTCCTGACTTTC.

The chain combines TRBV7-2 with TRBJ1-4; D ambiguous. The germline V gene has CDR1 SGHTA and CDR2 FQGNSA. The CDR3 is 14 residues long. The germline V and J ends were trimmed by 5 bases and 8 bases, with 15 bases remaining between them. CDR3 nucleotide sequence: TGTGCCAGCAGCGCAAGGGAATTTTCCGAAAAACTGTTTTTT. Translation gives CASSAREFSEKLFF.

The chain carries TRBV20-1 and TRBJ2-3; the D gene is possibly TRBD2 (5 bases). Trimming left V 6 bases short and J 6 bases short, with 10 bases between. Germline CDR1 is DFQATT and CDR2 is SNEGSKA (reference sequence). The CDR3 covers 11 residues. CDR3 residues: CSAPRADTQYF. DNA of the CDR3: TGCAGTGCCCCGAGGGCCGATACGCAGTATTTT.